This T cell receptor beta chain was recorded in a study of blood T cells in healthy people across ages. Findings and limits, study-wide: Higher naive T cell percentage went strongly together with higher TCR beta diversity. PBMC samples, being unsorted, prevented any conclusive comparison of naive and antigen-experienced cells.

This clonotype was counted once. The antigen is unknown. A second PCR, run for roughly 7 to 12 cycles, used a sample-barcoded 5' primer plus a J-beta primer mix. TCRdb analysed the 5' RACE reads with MiXCR anew, one entry per CDR3 protein. This sample carries about a million distinct CDR3 sequences, just over 50% of them seen once, and the ten largest clones take about 22%. V dropped 6 bases and J dropped 5 bases, with 17 bases sitting between them. Germline CDR1 is LGHNA and CDR2 is YNFKEQ. The CDR3 runs 15 residues. Whenever a sample was processed, at least 6 million PBMCs were isolated. The chain links TRBV4-2 to TRBJ2-1; D is possibly TRBD2 (5 bases). The clonotype was recovered from a woman aged 60-70 years in good health. The sample consisted of blood. CDR3 DNA sequence: TGTGCCAGCAGGATTGGGCTAGCACCGAACAATGAGCAGTTCTTC. Translating it yields CASRIGLAPNNEQFF.